This is a list of T cell receptor beta chains from one sample in a study of long-term antiretroviral therapy in people with HIV. The protocol was immunoSEQ multiplex PCR, while the TCRdb copy is restricted to in-frame clones and leaves out a portion. Here the sample spans tens of thousands of clones, more than 85% being singletons. The sample consisted of unsorted PBMCs, taken 2 years after starting antiretroviral therapy. These receptors were obtained from a man aged 45 to 65 with HIV. Both conserved end residues are part of each CDR3. A D gene is named only where the DNA matches it firmly. For some rows the clone size is stated as once, few or many, or as a class when expanded; others skip it.

J,D,V,size,DNA,CDR3
TRBJ1-4,TRBD1,TRBV6-4,NA,TGTGCCAGCAGTAAAGGGACAGGAAATGAAAAACTGTTTTTT,CASSKGTGNEKLFF
TRBJ1-2,NA,TRBV9,NA,TGTGCCAGCAATGGAAACTATGGCTACACCTTC,CASNGNYGYTF
TRBJ2-5,NA,TRBV7-8,NA,TGTGCCAGCAGCTTTTTGGTTGGACTTCAAGAGACCCAGTACTTC,CASSFLVGLQETQYF
TRBJ2-7,TRBD1,TRBV9,NA,TGTGCCAGCAGCCCGCGACAGGGGGCCCACGAGCAGTACTTC,CASSPRQGAHEQYF
TRBJ2-5,NA,TRBV4-1,NA,TGCGCCAGCAGCCATCCGGGCCTCGGGGGTCCTGCCTGGGAGACCCAGTACTTC,CASSHPGLGGPAWETQYF
TRBJ1-2,NA,TRBV6-5,NA,TGTGCCAGCAGTCGGGACCTATTCAATTATGGCTACACCTTC,CASSRDLFNYGYTF
TRBJ1-4,NA,TRBV11-2,NA,TGTGCCAGCAGCCGAAACCAAGTAGCAGGTGAAAAACTGTTTTTT,CASSRNQVAGEKLFF
TRBJ2-1,NA,TRBV6-4,NA,TGTGCCAGCAGTGACTCACCCCGACCCTCGGCCGATGAGCAGTTCTTC,CASSDSPRPSADEQFF
TRBJ1-5,TRBD1,TRBV28,NA,TGTGCCAGCAGTTACAGGGGGCAACAGCCCCAGCATTTT,CASSYRGQQPQHF
TRBJ2-7,NA,TRBV9,once,TGTGCCAGCAGCATAATGGACGCAGCCTACGAGCAGTACTTC,CASSIMDAAYEQYF
TRBJ1-1,NA,TRBV19,NA,TGTGCCAGCCTACAGGGTGCGAACACTGAAGCTTTCTTT,CASLQGANTEAFF
TRBJ1-3,NA,TRBV9,NA,TGTGCCAGCAGCGTAGTGGGCACCCGGTGGAACACCATATATTTT,CASSVVGTRWNTIYF
TRBJ1-2,NA,TRBV30,NA,TGTGCCTGGACTCGAACCGGGGAAAGTAACTATGGCTACACCTTC,CAWTRTGESNYGYTF
TRBJ2-5,NA,TRBV4-1,NA,TGCGCCAGCAGCCAAGGCCTCTCGACTAGTCTCGAGACCCAGTACTTC,CASSQGLSTSLETQYF
TRBJ1-2,NA,TRBV28,NA,TGTGCCAGCAGTTTAAGGGGGGTGACCTATGGCTACACCTTC,CASSLRGVTYGYTF
TRBJ1-1,NA,TRBV28,NA,TGTGCCAGCAGCCTAGGGGCTGGACACCTCGATAACACTGAAGCTTTCTTT,CASSLGAGHLDNTEAFF